The next 22 T cell receptor beta chains were all read from a single sample in a study of regulatory T cells in long-lasting Graves disease. According to the study, TCR beta libraries were built with iRepertoire HTBI primers and CDR3-region Arm-PCR. Using its own MiXCR run on the multiplex PCR reads, TCRdb lists one record per CDR3 protein. Among some 200,000 distinct CDR3 sequences listed, roughly 19% were seen once. Time point defined: newly diagnosed GD, antithyroid drugs for less than 3 months. The TCR library used RNA extracted from PBMCs. This sample was also put to use in a study of T cells in Graves' hyperthyroidism and ophthalmopathy.

The source material was peripheral blood mononuclear cells (PBMCs), sampled at new diagnosis, from a patient treated with antithyroid drugs. The receptors originated from a woman aged 25 to 39 with Graves disease.

This clonotype was seen many times. V gene TRBV28 combines with J gene TRBJ2-1; 7 positions agree with TRBD2. The CDR3 consists of 17 residues. The V gene end was trimmed by 2 bases and the J gene end by 7 bases; junction bases not matched to a gene: 14. Germline CDR1 reads MDHEN; CDR2 reads SYDVKM. This CDR3 is CASSLRSWARGGNEQFF. The CDR3 nucleotides are TGTGCCAGCAGTTTAAGGTCTTGGGCTCGCGGGGGTAATGAGCAGTTCTTC.

There are many counts of this clonotype. This rearrangement joins TRBV9 to TRBJ2-7; maybe TRBD2 (5 bases). V was pared by 2 bases and J by 7 bases, with 10 bases between. There are 12 residues in the CDR3. CDR1 and CDR2 from the germline V gene are SGDLS and YYNGEE. CDR3 coding DNA: TGTGCCAGCAGCGTCAGCGGCGGAGAGCAGTACTTC. Translation gives CASSVSGGEQYF. The variable domain in full, completed from reference TRBV9 and TRBJ2-7, reads DSGVTQTPKHLITATGQRVTLRCSPRSGDLSVYWYQQSLDQGLQFLIQYYNGEERAKGNILERFSAQQFPDLHSELNLSSLELGDSALYFCASSVSGGEQYFGPGTRLTVT.

The V call is TRBV6-4, the J call TRBJ1-5; weak D call: TRBD1 (6 bases). V was clipped by 4 bases and J by 6 bases, with 10 bases between them. Looked up from germline, CDR1 is MRHNA and CDR2 is SNTAGT. The CDR3 loop spans 13 amino acids. CDR3 nucleotide sequence: TGTGCCAGCAGTGGACAGGATGGTCAGCCCCAGCATTTT. This encodes CASSGQDGQPQHF.

This clonotype was recorded a few times. The chain has TRBV6-1 and TRBJ1-5; 9 nucleotides line up with TRBD1. CDR1 is MNHNS and CDR2 is SASEGT in the germline V gene. V lost 6 bases to trimming and J lost 7 bases; unmatched junction nucleotides: 10. The CDR3 length is 15 residues. Written as DNA, the CDR3 is TGTGCCAGCAGGGACGATGACAGGGGGGACCAGCCCCAGCATTTT. Translating gives CASRDDDRGDQPQHF.

In this sample, this clonotype turned up many times. The genes are TRBV7-3 and TRBJ1-1, with a weak D call TRBD1 (5 bases). Between the trimmed V and J ends, which lost 5 bases and 5 bases, there was a span of 12 bases. CDR1 is SGHTA and CDR2 is FQGTGA in the germline V gene. The CDR3 is 13 amino acids. The CDR3 DNA reads as TGTGCCAGCAGCCAGGGTACGACAACTGAAGCTTTCTTT. Its translation is CASSQGTTTEAFF. Drawing the rest from reference TRBV7-3 and TRBJ1-1, the complete variable domain is GAGVSQTPSNKVTEKGKYVELRCDPISGHTALYWYRQSLGQGPEFLIYFQGTGAADDSGLPNDRFFAVRPEGSVSTLKIQRTERGDSAVYLCASSQGTTTEAFFGQGTRLTVV.

In regard to this clonotype: One junction end does not reproduce the germline sequence, and a read error may be involved. J is TRBJ1-2 and V is TRBV30; TRBD1 agrees at 7 bases. The CDR3 runs to 14 residues. Germline loops: CDR1 GTSNPN, CDR2 SVGIG (reference sequence). CDR3 coding DNA: TGTGCCTTGAGTGTATTGTTCCGGGACAGTGGCTACACCTTC. This codes for CALSVLFRDSGYTF.

There are many counts of this clonotype. V gene TRBV6-1 combines with J gene TRBJ1-6, with 7 positions matching TRBD1. From germline, CDR1 is MNHNS and CDR2 SASEGT. The ends lost 6 bases at V and 9 bases at J; junction bases unmatched: 2. CDR3 length: 12 residues. As DNA, the CDR3 is TGTGCCAGCAGGACAGGGCCTTCACCCCTCCACTTT. This gives the protein CASRTGPSPLHF.

There are many counts of this clonotype. J is TRBJ1-4 and V is TRBV6-1; D is undetermined. CDR3 length: 14 residues. Germline CDR1 MNHNS, CDR2 SASEGT. Trimming left V 6 bases short and J 5 bases short, with 13 bases between. The CDR3 bases are TGTGCCAGCAGCGCGGGAATAAGAAATGAAAAACTGTTTTTT. The encoded protein is CASSAGIRNEKLFF.

This clonotype was found many times. The chain has TRBV6-2 or TRBV6-3 and TRBJ2-3; D gene unclear. The CDR3 length is 12 residues. Germline values: CDR1 MNHEY, CDR2 SVGEGT. V was pared by 5 bases and J by 8 bases, with 11 bases between. The CDR3 nucleotides are TGTGCCAGCAGTACCCGACTCATTACGCAGTATTTT. This translates into CASSTRLITQYF.

This clonotype occurred many times. The chain recombines TRBV2 with TRBJ2-2, with D possibly being TRBD2 (6 bases). CDR3 length: 14 residues. The ends were cut back, 7 bases at V and 5 bases at J, with 14 bases in the middle. In germline, CDR1 is SNHLY, CDR2 FYNNEI. CDR3 DNA: TGTGCCAGCACTACGGCGGGACGGACCGGGGAGCTGTTTTTT. As protein: CASTTAGRTGELFF. Full variable domain (remainder filled in from reference TRBV2 and TRBJ2-2): EPEVTQTPSHQVTQMGQEVILRCVPISNHLYFYWYRQILGQKVEFLVSFYNNEISEKSEIFDDQFSVERPDGSNFTLKIRSTKLEDSAMYFCASTTAGRTGELFFGEGSRLTVL.

This clonotype was recorded at least ten times. The rearrangement links TRBV19 to TRBJ2-2, with D possibly being TRBD1 (5 bases). The CDR3 runs to 16 residues. Trimming shortened V by 3 bases and J by 2 bases, and 13 bases separated the two germline ends. In germline, CDR1 is LNHDA, CDR2 SQIVND (reference sequence). The chain's CDR3 is CASSIVGQVNTGELFF. In DNA form, the CDR3 reads TGTGCCAGTAGTATTGTGGGGCAGGTTAACACCGGGGAGCTGTTTTTT.

In this sample, this clonotype turned up many times. The chain uses TRBV11-2 and TRBJ2-3; D remains unclear. The CDR3 runs 16 residues. Trimming cost V 1 base and J 0 bases, with 11 bases left between them. Per the germline V gene, CDR1 is SGHAT and CDR2 is FQNNGV. The CDR3 DNA sequence: TGTGCCAGCAGCTTAGTACCCCGTTTCAGCACAGATACGCAGTATTTT. Translation gives CASSLVPRFSTDTQYF.

The chain links TRBV24-1 to TRBJ1-1; TRBD1 matches 7 bases. V shed 9 bases, J shed 7 bases, and the junction held 4 bases outside the gene matches. This CDR3 has 11 amino acids. Germline CDR1 reads KGHDR; CDR2 reads SFDVKD. CDR3 region: CATAGQFEAFF. The CDR3 DNA reads TGTGCCACCGCGGGACAGTTTGAAGCTTTCTTT.

This clonotype was counted ten times or more. The V gene is TRBV12-3 or TRBV12-4, the J gene TRBJ2-7; D is perhaps TRBD1 (6 bases). This CDR3 has 18 residues. The germline V and J ends were trimmed by 5 bases and 0 bases, with 23 bases remaining between them. The DNA of the CDR3 is TGTGCCAGCAGTCCCTTCGTCGATGGGGGCCGGTTCTCCTACGAGCAGTACTTC. Translation gives CASSPFVDGGRFSYEQYF.

This clonotype was seen at least ten times. This sequence joins TRBV9 and TRBJ1-4; tentative D call: TRBD1 (6 bases). V lost 3 bases and J lost 4, with 16 bases in between. The CDR3 consists of 16 residues. Germline V CDR1 and CDR2: SGDLS, YYNGEE. As DNA, the CDR3 is TGTGCCAGCAGCGAGGAGGGGGGACTGGGTAATGAAAAACTGTTTTTT. Amino acids: CASSEEGGLGNEKLFF.

This clonotype was seen more than once but under ten times. The CDR3 region has the DNA TGTGCCAGCAACCGGGACAGCGGACCCTACGAGCAGTACTTC. It yields the protein CASNRDSGPYEQYF. The chain recombines TRBV14 with TRBJ2-7, with 7 bases that match TRBD1. This CDR3 spans 14 amino acids. V shed 7 bases and J 2 bases; nucleotides not matched to a gene: 8. Germline V gene lookup returns CDR1 SGHDN and CDR2 FVKESK.

This clonotype was seen repeatedly, ten times or more. The V call is TRBV18, the J call TRBJ1-2; 10 bases match TRBD1. Trimming cost V 3 bases and J 4 bases; bases outside gene matches: 5. Germline V gene sequence: CDR1 KGHSH, CDR2 LQKENI. The CDR3 has 15 amino acids. The CDR3 coding sequence is TGTGCCAGCTCACCTGACAGGGGGCCCGGCTATGGCTACACCTTC. Its translation is CASSPDRGPGYGYTF. The full variable domain, with the rest looked up from reference TRBV18 and TRBJ1-2, is NAGVMQNPRHLVRRRGQEARLRCSPMKGHSHVYWYRQLPEEGLKFMVYLQKENIIDESGMPKERFSAEFPKEGPSILRIQQVVRGDSAAYFCASSPDRGPGYGYTFGSGTRLTVV.

The chain carries TRBV6-1 and TRBJ2-7; 8 nucleotides agree with TRBD1. V lost 8 bases and J lost 3; bases outside the gene matches: 0. The CDR3 spans 11 residues. The germline gives CDR1 MNHNS, CDR2 SASEGT. The chain's CDR3 is CASGQGYEQYF. The CDR3 nucleotides read TGTGCCAGCGGACAGGGCTACGAGCAGTACTTC.

This clonotype was found many times. The chain links TRBV2 to TRBJ1-1, with D hard to call. V was trimmed by 7 bases and J by 0 bases, leaving 12 bases between them. CDR1 SNHLY and CDR2 FYNNEI come from the germline V gene. The CDR3 runs to 14 residues. The CDR3 DNA follows: TGTGCCAGCACCGAAAAGTTCATGAACACTGAAGCTTTCTTT. Translated, it gives CASTEKFMNTEAFF.

This clonotype was seen repeatedly, ten times or more. V usage is TRBV20-1 and J usage is TRBJ1-2; the D is unclear. Looked up from germline, CDR1 is DFQATT and CDR2 is SNEGSKA (reference sequence). The CDR3 totals 12 residues. V lost 7 bases and J lost 8, with 17 bases in between. The CDR3 nucleotides read TGCAGTGGCCAAGAGGGCGCAGTGGGCTACACCTTC. It encodes CSGQEGAVGYTF.

This clonotype was detected ten times or more. The V call is TRBV7-9, the J call TRBJ1-1, with 7 bases that match TRBD1. In germline, CDR1 is SEHNR, CDR2 FQNEAQ (reference sequence). CDR3 length: 15 residues. With V trimmed by 0 bases and J by 1 base, 2 bases remained unmatched. The CDR3 here is CASSLAGGRNTEAFF. For the CDR3, the DNA is TGTGCCAGCAGCTTAGCAGGGGGCCGGAACACTGAAGCTTTCTTT.

This clonotype was recorded at least ten times. The rearrangement links TRBV19 to TRBJ2-5, with D tentatively TRBD1 (6 bases). Trimming stripped 6 bases from V and 0 bases from J, with 14 bases between. Germline CDR1 and CDR2: LNHDA and SQIVND (reference sequence). The CDR3 covers 15 residues. The CDR3 spells CASSRTDRYQETQYF. In nucleotides, the CDR3 is TGTGCCAGTAGCCGGACAGACCGATACCAAGAGACCCAGTACTTC.